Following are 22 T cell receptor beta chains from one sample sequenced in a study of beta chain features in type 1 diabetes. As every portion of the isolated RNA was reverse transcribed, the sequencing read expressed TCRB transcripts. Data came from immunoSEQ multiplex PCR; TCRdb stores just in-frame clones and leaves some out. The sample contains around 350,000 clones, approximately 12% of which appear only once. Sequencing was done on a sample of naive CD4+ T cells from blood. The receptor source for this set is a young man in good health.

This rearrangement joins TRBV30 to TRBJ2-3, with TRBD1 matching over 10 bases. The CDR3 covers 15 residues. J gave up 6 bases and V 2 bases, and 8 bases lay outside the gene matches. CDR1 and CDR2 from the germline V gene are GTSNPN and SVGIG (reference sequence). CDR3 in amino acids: CAWSLDRGPRDTQYF. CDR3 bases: TGTGCCTGGAGTCTTGACAGGGGGCCCCGGGATACGCAGTATTTT.

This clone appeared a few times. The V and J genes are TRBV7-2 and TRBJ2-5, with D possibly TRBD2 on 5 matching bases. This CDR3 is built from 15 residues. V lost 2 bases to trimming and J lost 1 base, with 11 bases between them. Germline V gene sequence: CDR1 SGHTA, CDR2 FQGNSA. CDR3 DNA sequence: TGTGCCAGCAGCTTACTCCCGGACTTCCAAGAGACCCAGTACTTC. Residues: CASSLLPDFQETQYF.

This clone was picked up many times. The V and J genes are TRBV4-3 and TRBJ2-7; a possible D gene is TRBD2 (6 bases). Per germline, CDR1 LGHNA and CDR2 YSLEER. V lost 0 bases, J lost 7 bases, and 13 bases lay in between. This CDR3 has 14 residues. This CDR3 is CASSQDRRVLEQYF. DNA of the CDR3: TGCGCCAGCAGCCAAGATCGGAGGGTCTTGGAGCAGTACTTC.

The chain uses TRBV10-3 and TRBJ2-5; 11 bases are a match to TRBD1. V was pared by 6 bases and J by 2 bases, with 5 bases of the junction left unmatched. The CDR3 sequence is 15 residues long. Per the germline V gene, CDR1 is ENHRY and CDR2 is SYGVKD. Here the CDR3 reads CAIRGQGEFQETQYF. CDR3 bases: TGTGCCATCAGGGGACAGGGGGAGTTTCAAGAGACCCAGTACTTC.

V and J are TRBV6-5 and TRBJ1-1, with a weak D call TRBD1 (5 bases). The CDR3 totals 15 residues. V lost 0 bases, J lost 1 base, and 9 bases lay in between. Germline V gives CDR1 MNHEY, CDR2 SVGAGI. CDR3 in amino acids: CASSYSGGENTEAFF. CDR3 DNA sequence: TGTGCCAGCAGTTACTCAGGAGGGGAGAACACTGAAGCTTTCTTT.

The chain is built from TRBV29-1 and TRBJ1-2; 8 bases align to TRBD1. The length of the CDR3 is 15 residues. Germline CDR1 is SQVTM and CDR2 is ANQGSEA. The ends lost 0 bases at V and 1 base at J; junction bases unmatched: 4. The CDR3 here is CSVEESGGLNYGYTF. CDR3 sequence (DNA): TGCAGCGTTGAAGAGTCAGGGGGCCTTAACTATGGCTACACCTTC.

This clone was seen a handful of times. The CDR3, as DNA: TGTGCCAGCAGGTCCGAGAAGTTCGGAGAAAGAACCTACGAGCAGTACTTC. Protein product: CASRSEKFGERTYEQYF. The chain recombines TRBV28 with TRBJ2-7, with D hard to call. Germline-derived CDR1 and CDR2 are MDHEN and SYDVKM. This CDR3 contains 17 residues. The V end was cut by 6 bases, the J end by 2 bases, with 23 bases between.

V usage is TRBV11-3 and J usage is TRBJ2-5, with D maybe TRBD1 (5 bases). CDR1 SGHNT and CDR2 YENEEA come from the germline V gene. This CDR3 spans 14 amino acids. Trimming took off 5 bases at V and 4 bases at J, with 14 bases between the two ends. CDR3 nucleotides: TGTGCCAGCAGCAAACAAGGGGCAGGAGAGACCCAGTACTTC. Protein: CASSKQGAGETQYF.

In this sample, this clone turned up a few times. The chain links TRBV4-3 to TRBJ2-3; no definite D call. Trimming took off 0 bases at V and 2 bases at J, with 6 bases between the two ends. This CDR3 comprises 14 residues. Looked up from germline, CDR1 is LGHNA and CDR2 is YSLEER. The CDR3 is CASSQDVYTDTQYF. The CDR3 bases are TGCGCCAGCAGCCAAGATGTGTACACAGATACGCAGTATTTT.

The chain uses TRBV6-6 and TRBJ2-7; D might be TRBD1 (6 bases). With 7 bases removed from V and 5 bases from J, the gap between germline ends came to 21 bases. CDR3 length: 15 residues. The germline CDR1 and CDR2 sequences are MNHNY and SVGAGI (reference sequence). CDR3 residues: CASIRGRELYHEQYF. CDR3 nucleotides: TGTGCCAGCATCAGGGGCCGGGAACTTTACCACGAGCAGTACTTC.

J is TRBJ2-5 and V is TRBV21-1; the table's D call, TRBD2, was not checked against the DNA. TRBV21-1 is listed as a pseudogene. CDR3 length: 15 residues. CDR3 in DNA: TGTGCCAGCAGCTCACGAGGCGGGTACCAAGAGACCCAGTACTTC. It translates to CASSSRGGYQETQYF.

The CDR3 nucleotides read TGTGCCAGCAGCTTAGGGCTAGCCTCAGAAGAGACCCAGTACTTC. Translated: CASSLGLASEETQYF. The V gene is TRBV7-8, the J gene TRBJ2-5; D is possibly TRBD2 (5 bases). In germline, CDR1 is SGHVS, CDR2 FQNEAQ. This CDR3 contains 15 residues. Trimming left V 1 base short and J 3 bases short, with 12 bases between.

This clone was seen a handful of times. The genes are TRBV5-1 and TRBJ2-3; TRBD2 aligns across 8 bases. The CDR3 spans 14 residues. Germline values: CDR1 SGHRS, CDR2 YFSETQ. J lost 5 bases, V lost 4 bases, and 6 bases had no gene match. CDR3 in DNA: TGCGCCAGCAGCCCGGGACTAGTGATAGATACGCAGTATTTT. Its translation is CASSPGLVIDTQYF. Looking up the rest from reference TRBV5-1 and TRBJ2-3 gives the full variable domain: KAGVTQTPRYLIKTRGQQVTLSCSPISGHRSVSWYQQTPGQGLQFLFEYFSETQRNKGNFPGRFSGRQFSNSRSEMNVSTLELGDSALYLCASSPGLVIDTQYFGPGTRLTVL.

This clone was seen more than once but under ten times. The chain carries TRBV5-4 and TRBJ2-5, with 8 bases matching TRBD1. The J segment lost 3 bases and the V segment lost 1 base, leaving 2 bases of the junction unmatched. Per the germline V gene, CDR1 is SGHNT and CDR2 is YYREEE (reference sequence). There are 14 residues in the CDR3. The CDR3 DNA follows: TGTGCCAGCAGCTTGATGACAGGGGAAGAGACCCAGTACTTC. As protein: CASSLMTGEETQYF.

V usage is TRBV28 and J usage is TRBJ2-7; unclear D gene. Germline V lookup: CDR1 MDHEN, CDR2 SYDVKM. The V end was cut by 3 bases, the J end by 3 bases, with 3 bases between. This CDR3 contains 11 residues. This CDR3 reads CASSFGYEQYF. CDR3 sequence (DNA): TGTGCCAGCAGTTTCGGCTACGAGCAGTACTTC.

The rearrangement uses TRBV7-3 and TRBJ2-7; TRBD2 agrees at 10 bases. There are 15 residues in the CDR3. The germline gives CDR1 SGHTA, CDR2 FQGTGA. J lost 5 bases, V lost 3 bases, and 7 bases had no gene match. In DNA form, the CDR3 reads TGTGCCAGCAGCTTGGTAGCGGGGGGCCGTAACGAGCAGTACTTC. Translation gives CASSLVAGGRNEQYF. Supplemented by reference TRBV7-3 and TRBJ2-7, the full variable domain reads GAGVSQTPSNKVTEKGKYVELRCDPISGHTALYWYRQSLGQGPEFLIYFQGTGAADDSGLPNDRFFAVRPEGSVSTLKIQRTERGDSAVYLCASSLVAGGRNEQYFGPGTRLTVT.

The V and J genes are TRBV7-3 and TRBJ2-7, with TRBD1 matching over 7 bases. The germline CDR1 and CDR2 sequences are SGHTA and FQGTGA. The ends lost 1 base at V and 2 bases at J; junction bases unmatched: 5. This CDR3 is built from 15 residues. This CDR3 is CASSLNEDRTYEQYF. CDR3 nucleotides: TGTGCCAGCAGCTTAAACGAGGACAGGACCTACGAGCAGTACTTC.

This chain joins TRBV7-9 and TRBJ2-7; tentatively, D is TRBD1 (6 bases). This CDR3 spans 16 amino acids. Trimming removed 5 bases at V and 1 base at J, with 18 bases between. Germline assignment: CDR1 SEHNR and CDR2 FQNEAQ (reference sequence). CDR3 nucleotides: TGTGCCAGCAGCGTTCTACAGACAGGTTCGTCCTACGAGCAGTACTTC. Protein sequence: CASSVLQTGSSYEQYF.

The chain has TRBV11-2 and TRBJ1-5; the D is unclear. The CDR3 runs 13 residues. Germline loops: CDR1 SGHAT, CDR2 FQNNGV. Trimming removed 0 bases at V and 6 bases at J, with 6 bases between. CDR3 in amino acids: CASSLDIGQPQHF. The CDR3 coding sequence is TGTGCCAGCAGCTTAGATATCGGTCAGCCCCAGCATTTT. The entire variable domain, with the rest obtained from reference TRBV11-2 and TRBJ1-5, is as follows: EAGVAQSPRYKIIEKRQSVAFWCNPISGHATLYWYQQILGQGPKLLIQFQNNGVVDDSQLPKDRFSAERLKGVDSTLKIQPAKLEDSAVYLCASSLDIGQPQHFGDGTRLSIL.

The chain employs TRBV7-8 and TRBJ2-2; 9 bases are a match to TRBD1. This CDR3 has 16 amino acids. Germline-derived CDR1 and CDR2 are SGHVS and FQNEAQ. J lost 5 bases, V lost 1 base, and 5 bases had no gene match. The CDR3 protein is CASSLEGTGFTGELFF. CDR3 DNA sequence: TGTGCCAGCAGCTTAGAAGGGACAGGGTTTACCGGGGAGCTGTTTTTT.

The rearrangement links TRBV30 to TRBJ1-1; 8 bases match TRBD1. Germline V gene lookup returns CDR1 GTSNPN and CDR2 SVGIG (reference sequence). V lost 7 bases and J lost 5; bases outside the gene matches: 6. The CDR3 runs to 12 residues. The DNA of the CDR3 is TGTGCCTCCGGCACAGGGGGGACTGAAGCTTTCTTT. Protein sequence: CASGTGGTEAFF.

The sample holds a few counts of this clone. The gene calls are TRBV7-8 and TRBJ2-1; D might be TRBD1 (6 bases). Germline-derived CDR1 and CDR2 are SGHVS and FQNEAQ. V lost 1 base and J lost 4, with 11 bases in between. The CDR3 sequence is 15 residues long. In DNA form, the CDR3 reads TGTGCCAGCAGCTTAGTCCAGGGGAGATACAATGAGCAGTTCTTC. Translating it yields CASSLVQGRYNEQFF.